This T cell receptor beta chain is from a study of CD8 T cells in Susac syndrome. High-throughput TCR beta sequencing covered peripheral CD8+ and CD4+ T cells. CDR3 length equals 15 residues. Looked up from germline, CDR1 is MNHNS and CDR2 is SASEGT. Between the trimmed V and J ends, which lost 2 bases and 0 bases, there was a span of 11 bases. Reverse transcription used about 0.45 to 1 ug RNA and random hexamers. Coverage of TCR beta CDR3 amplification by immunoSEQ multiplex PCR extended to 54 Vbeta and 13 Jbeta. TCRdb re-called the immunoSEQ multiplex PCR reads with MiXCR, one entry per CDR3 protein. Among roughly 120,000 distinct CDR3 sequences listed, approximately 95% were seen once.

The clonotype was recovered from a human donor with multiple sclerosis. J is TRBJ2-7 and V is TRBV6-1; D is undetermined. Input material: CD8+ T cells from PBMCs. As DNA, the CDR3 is TGTGCCAGCAGTGAACATTCAGGCCGCTCCTACGAGCAGTACTTC. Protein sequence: CASSEHSGRSYEQYF.